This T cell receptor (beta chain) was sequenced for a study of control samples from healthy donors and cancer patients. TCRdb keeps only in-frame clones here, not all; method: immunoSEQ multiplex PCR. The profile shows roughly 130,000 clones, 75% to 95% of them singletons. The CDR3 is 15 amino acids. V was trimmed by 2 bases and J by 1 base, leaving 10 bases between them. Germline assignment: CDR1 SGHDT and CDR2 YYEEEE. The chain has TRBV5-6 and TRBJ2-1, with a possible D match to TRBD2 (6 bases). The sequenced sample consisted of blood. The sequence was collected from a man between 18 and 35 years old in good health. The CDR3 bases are TGTGCCAGCAGCTTCGGAGCGGGTTCCTACAATGAGCAGTTCTTC. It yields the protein CASSFGAGSYNEQFF.